Listed below are T cell receptor beta chains from one sample, sequenced in a study of vaccination effects on CD4 cells after COVID-19. These receptors have no known antigen. Clones were sequenced by immunoSEQ multiplex PCR, and TCRdb holds only the in-frame ones, with some missing. This table has tens of thousands of clones, around 70% appearing once. The sample consisted of CD4+ T cells from PBMCs cultured without peptide, taken after COVID-19 vaccination. The receptors were sampled from a human donor who received a COVID-19 vaccine. Each CDR3 is given with its conserved first and last residue. D genes are given only for firm matches. Expanded clones get a size class; other rows say once, few or many, or leave the size out.

clone size | J gene | V gene | D gene | CDR3 DNA | CDR3 protein
NA | TRBJ2-5 | TRBV7-3 | NA | TGTGCCAGCAGCCCTAGGGCAGGGCGGTACGAGACCCAGTACTTC | CASSPRAGRYETQYF
NA | TRBJ2-3 | TRBV20-1 | NA | TGCAGTGCTAGTAGGCCCACAGATACGCAGTATTTT | CSASRPTDTQYF
NA | TRBJ1-4 | TRBV12-5 | TRBD1 | TGTGCTAGTGGCCTCTCCGGGACAGGGGGTGAAAAACTGTTTTTT | CASGLSGTGGEKLFF
NA | TRBJ2-5 | TRBV3-1/TRBV3-2 | NA | TGTGCCAGCAGTGGCAACCAAGAGACCCAGTACTTC | CASSGNQETQYF
NA | TRBJ1-1 | TRBV7-3 | NA | TGTGCCAGCAGTAAAACAGGGTCCACTGAAGCTTTCTTT | CASSKTGSTEAFF
NA | TRBJ2-3 | TRBV6-1 | NA | TGTGCCAGCAGTGAAATCCGGACAGCTAGCACAGATACGCAGTATTTT | CASSEIRTASTDTQYF
once | TRBJ2-3 | TRBV29-1 | NA | TGCAGCGTTGAAGATGCCCAGCACACAGATACGCAGTATTTT | CSVEDAQHTDTQYF
NA | TRBJ2-3 | TRBV6-5 | NA | TGTGCCAGCAGTTACTCGATTGCGGGGGCCCGGGATACGCAGTATTTT | CASSYSIAGARDTQYF
NA | TRBJ1-2 | TRBV10-3 | NA | TGTGCCATCAGTGATTCGACAGGATTTTATGGCTACACCTTC | CAISDSTGFYGYTF
NA | TRBJ2-3 | TRBV9 | TRBD2 | TGTGCCAGCAGCGATAGCGGGGGGGCCAGGGATACGCAGTATTTT | CASSDSGGARDTQYF
once | TRBJ2-1 | TRBV24-1 | TRBD1 | TGTGCCAGGCCGGACAGGGAGGAGTACAATGAGCAGTTCTTC | CARPDREEYNEQFF
NA | TRBJ1-1 | TRBV18 | TRBD1 | TGTGCCAGCTCCCTTGACAGGGTCGACACTGAAGCTTTCTTT | CASSLDRVDTEAFF
few | TRBJ1-2 | TRBV12-3/TRBV12-4 | NA | TGTGCCACCGCGGCAGGGCTGGGCTATGGCTACACCTTC | CATAAGLGYGYTF
few | TRBJ1-2 | TRBV2 | TRBD1 | TGTGCCAGCAGGATGACAGGGACGGGCTATGGCTACACCTTC | CASRMTGTGYGYTF
NA | TRBJ2-1 | TRBV5-1 | NA | TGCGCCAGCAGCTTGAGTTATTTTTACAATGAGCAGTTCTTC | CASSLSYFYNEQFF
NA | TRBJ1-2 | TRBV6-1 | NA | TGTGCCAGCAGTGAAGGGGGTGCAGGTTTAAGGGGCTACACCTTC | CASSEGGAGLRGYTF
NA | TRBJ1-2 | TRBV6-1 | NA | TGTGCCAGCAGTGAAGTGTCAGGAAGCTATGGCTACACCTTC | CASSEVSGSYGYTF
once | TRBJ1-2 | TRBV10-3 | TRBD1 | TGTGCCATCAGTGAGACAGGGGGCAACATCCAAGGCTACACCTTC | CAISETGGNIQGYTF
NA | TRBJ1-1 | TRBV21-1 | NA | TGTGCCAGCAGCAAATGGGGTTATCAACAACAGGCCTCGTACACTGAAGCTTTCTTT | CASSKWGYQQQASYTEAFF
few | TRBJ2-1 | TRBV5-1 | NA | TGCGCCAGCAGCCTTCAGGTAAACAATGAGCAGTTCTTC | CASSLQVNNEQFF
NA | TRBJ2-1 | TRBV12-3/TRBV12-4 | NA | TGTGCCAGCAGTCCCCAGCTCCTCAATGAGCAGTTCTTC | CASSPQLLNEQFF
once | TRBJ1-4 | TRBV24-1 | NA | TGTGCCACCCGAAGTGCAACTAATGAAAAACTGTTTTTT | CATRSATNEKLFF
NA | TRBJ2-2 | TRBV15 | NA | TGTGCCACCAGCAAACGCTCGACAGGAACGGGCGGGGAGCTGTTTTTT | CATSKRSTGTGGELFF
NA | TRBJ2-5 | TRBV5-1 | TRBD2 | TGCGCCAGCACCGGACTAGCGGGGGTAGAGACCCAGTACTTC | CASTGLAGVETQYF
NA | TRBJ1-3 | TRBV5-1 | NA | TGCGCTTCCCCCCTTCGGGGATCCGGAAACACCATATATTTT | CASPLRGSGNTIYF
NA | TRBJ1-4 | TRBV7-3 | NA | TGTGCCAGCAGCGCCGGGGGGACGGCTAATGAAAAACTGTTTTTT | CASSAGGTANEKLFF
NA | TRBJ2-5 | TRBV5-1 | NA | TGCGCCAGCAGCTTGAACAGGGCAGAGACCCAGTACTTC | CASSLNRAETQYF
NA | TRBJ2-6 | TRBV19 | TRBD1 | TGTGCCAGTTGCCCGGGACAGGGTGCAGGGGCCAACGTCCTGACTTTC | CASCPGQGAGANVLTF
once | TRBJ2-5 | TRBV5-4 | NA | TGTGCCAGCAGCTCCATCGGGCCAACGCAAGAGACCCAGTACTTC | CASSSIGPTQETQYF
NA | TRBJ2-5 | TRBV7-3 | TRBD2 | TGTGCCAGCAGCTTTAGCGGGGGGGCCGGAGAGACCCAGTACTTC | CASSFSGGAGETQYF
NA | TRBJ2-4 | TRBV2 | NA | TGTGCCAGCAGTGAATCCCTGACCAAAAACATTCAGTACTTC | CASSESLTKNIQYF
NA | TRBJ2-2 | TRBV7-9 | NA | TGTGCCAGCAGCCCCTCCGGGACGGCCATTACGAACACCGGGGAGCTGTTTTTT | CASSPSGTAITNTGELFF
NA | TRBJ2-5 | TRBV10-3 | TRBD1 | TGTGCCATCAGCAGGGACAGGGAGGCAGAGACCCAGTACTTC | CAISRDREAETQYF
once | TRBJ1-5 | TRBV6-5 | NA | TGTGCCAGTGCAGCGGGGATACGTCAGCCCCAGCATTTT | CASAAGIRQPQHF
NA | TRBJ1-2 | TRBV7-9 | TRBD1 | TGTGCCAGCAGCTTAGCTGGGACAGGGGCTCATGGCTACACCTTC | CASSLAGTGAHGYTF
NA | TRBJ1-4 | TRBV28 | TRBD1 | TGTGCCAGCAGGCGGACAGGGGTGAAGGAAAAACTGTTTTTT | CASRRTGVKEKLFF
NA | TRBJ1-6 | TRBV5-1 | NA | TGCGCCAGCAGCTTGTTGGGGTCCGATAATTCACCCCTCCACTTT | CASSLLGSDNSPLHF
few | TRBJ1-3 | TRBV24-1 | NA | TGTGCCACCAGTGATTCGCTAGGTTACACCATATATTTT | CATSDSLGYTIYF
NA | TRBJ1-4 | TRBV7-8 | NA | TGTGCCAGCAGCTTAGGTTACAAGCCTGCAACTAATGAAAAACTGTTTTTT | CASSLGYKPATNEKLFF
NA | TRBJ2-3 | TRBV19 | NA | TGTGCCACAGATTACAGGGCTGGTACGCAGTATTTT | CATDYRAGTQYF
NA | TRBJ2-2 | TRBV5-8 | NA | TGTGCCAGCAGCCGAAGTTCAACGAACACCGGGGAGCTGTTTTTT | CASSRSSTNTGELFF
NA | TRBJ1-1 | TRBV11-3 | NA | TGTGCCAGCAGCTTGTCAGTATTCACTGAAGCTTTCTTT | CASSLSVFTEAFF
NA | TRBJ1-5 | TRBV24-1 | TRBD1 | TGTGCCACCAGTGACGCCGGGACAGGGACCAATCAGCCCCAGCATTTT | CATSDAGTGTNQPQHF
NA | TRBJ1-2 | TRBV2 | TRBD1 | TGTGCCAGCAGTGAAGGACAGGGGGCATATGGCTACACCTTC | CASSEGQGAYGYTF
NA | TRBJ2-5 | TRBV3-1/TRBV3-2 | TRBD2 | TGTGCCAGCAGCCCCGCCTGGATAGCGGGGGGGTTGATCGAGACCCAGTACTTC | CASSPAWIAGGLIETQYF
NA | TRBJ2-3 | TRBV5-1 | TRBD1 | TGCGCCAGCAGAACCCGGGCAGGGGGCTCGGCAGATACGCAGTATTTT | CASRTRAGGSADTQYF
NA | TRBJ1-4 | TRBV7-2 | NA | TGTGCCAGCAGCCTCGGGACGGCTAATGAAAAACTGTTTTTT | CASSLGTANEKLFF
NA | TRBJ2-3 | TRBV24-1 | NA | TGTGCCACCAGTGATTTAGGTCAGAGCACAGATACGCAGTATTTT | CATSDLGQSTDTQYF
NA | TRBJ1-5 | TRBV28 | NA | TGTGCCAGCAGGTCGGGTATTCAGCCCCAGCATTTT | CASRSGIQPQHF
NA | TRBJ1-1 | TRBV7-2 | TRBD1 | TGTGCCAGAACGGGACAGGTGAACACTGAAGCTTTCTTT | CARTGQVNTEAFF